This T cell receptor beta chain originates from a study of cytomegalovirus exposure and HLA in healthy donors. General study points: Most TCR sequences proved rare, with some public TCRs found in many donors. Productive status was seen about 90% or about 30% of the time for most TCR beta V segments in an earlier analysis.

The CDR3 sequence is 17 residues long. CDR1 SGHVS and CDR2 FNYEAQ come from the germline V gene. A note on this clone: Its specificity is unknown.

Primers included in the PCR were 60 Vbeta and 13 Jbeta primers. Sequenced by immunoSEQ multiplex PCR; TCRdb stores in-frame clones only, minus some. The top ten clones hold about 4.6% of a sample with some 100,000 clones, over 65% of them seen once. V gene TRBV7-6 combines with J gene TRBJ2-5, with 9 bases matching TRBD1. The J call is doubtful: the DNA matches TRBJ2-7 better. The receptor's source is a woman in her forties in good health and CMV-seropositive. Sample: PBMCs. In DNA, the CDR3 is TGTGCCAGCAGCTTAGGGGGACAGGGCAAAGGGGCCTACGAGCAGTACTTC. Translation: CASSLGGQGKGAYEQYF.